This T cell receptor beta chain is from a study of OX40 agonist ivuxolimab in advanced cancers. Produced via immunoSEQ multiplex PCR; TCRdb's table is partial and in-frame only. Of fewer than 100,000 clones in the sample, more than 85% are singletons; the top ten hold about 6.6%. The sampling schedule covered blood at baseline, cycle 4 day 1, and cycle 7 day 1. Material: CD4+ or CD8+ T cells sorted from blood, obtained in a trial of the OX40 agonist ivuxolimab. This TCR derives from an adult with an advanced solid tumor such as melanoma, head and neck, liver or kidney cancer.

The CDR3 nucleotides read TGTGCCAGTTCGGACGTGCCAAATCAGCCCCAGCATTTT. Translated: CASSDVPNQPQHF. The J gene is TRBJ1-5, the V gene TRBV19; D ambiguous. Germline loops: CDR1 LNHDA, CDR2 SQIVND (reference sequence). V was pared by 8 bases and J by 4 bases, with 12 bases between. The CDR3 totals 13 residues. Full variable domain (missing parts from reference TRBV19 and TRBJ1-5): DGGITQSPKYLFRKEGQNVTLSCEQNLNHDAMYWYRQDPGQGLRLIYYSQIVNDFQKGDIAEGYSVSREKKESFPLTVTSAQKNPTAFYLCASSDVPNQPQHFGDGTRLSIL.